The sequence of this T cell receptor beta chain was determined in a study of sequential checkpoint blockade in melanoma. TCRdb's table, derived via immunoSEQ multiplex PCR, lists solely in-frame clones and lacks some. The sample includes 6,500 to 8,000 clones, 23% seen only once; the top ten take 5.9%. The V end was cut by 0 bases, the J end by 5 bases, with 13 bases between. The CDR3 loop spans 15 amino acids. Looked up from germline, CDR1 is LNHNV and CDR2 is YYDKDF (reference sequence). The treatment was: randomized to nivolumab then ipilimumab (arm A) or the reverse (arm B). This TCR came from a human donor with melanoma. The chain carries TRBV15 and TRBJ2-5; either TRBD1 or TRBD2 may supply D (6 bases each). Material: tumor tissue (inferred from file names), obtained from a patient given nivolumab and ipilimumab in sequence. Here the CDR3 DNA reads TGTGCCACCAGCAGAGATCGGGGGCTATCGGAGACCCAGTACTTC. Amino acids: CATSRDRGLSETQYF.